The 10 T cell receptor beta chains listed next were all sequenced from one sample in a study of graft-versus-host responses after intestinal transplantation. Clones were sequenced by immunoSEQ multiplex PCR, and TCRdb holds only the in-frame ones, with some missing. The data hold around 50,000 clones, with around 84% observed a single time. For these receptors, no antigen is known. The source material was unstimulated CD4+ T cells sorted from spleen or lymph node cells, sampled before transplant. Every receptor here comes from a human donor who was the organ donor for an intestinal transplant.

The chain combines TRBV4-3 with TRBJ1-2, with a weak D call TRBD1 (5 bases). Trimming removed 4 bases at V and 3 bases at J, with 21 bases between. CDR3 length equals 17 residues. CDR1 and CDR2 (germline): LGHNA, YSLEER. The CDR3 DNA reads TGCGCCAGCAGCCCTCGGTGGCGGGGGTCAACCTACTATGGCTACACCTTC. It encodes CASSPRWRGSTYYGYTF.

The CDR3 here is CASSLSGGHPLHF. The CDR3 DNA is TGTGCCAGCAGTTTATCAGGGGGTCATCCCCTCCACTTT. This chain uses TRBV27 with TRBJ1-6; tentative D call: TRBD1 (6 bases). V was clipped by 0 bases and J by 13 bases, with 10 bases between them. CDR3 length: 13 amino acids. Germline CDR1 and CDR2: MNHEY and SMNVEV (reference sequence).

This clone showed up just a few times. The chain links TRBV5-6 to TRBJ2-1; D possibly corresponds to TRBD2 (5 bases). The germline V and J ends were trimmed by 4 bases and 7 bases, with 18 bases remaining between them. Per the germline V gene, CDR1 is SGHDT and CDR2 is YYEEEE. The CDR3 extends over 15 amino acids. Here the CDR3 reads CASSPVGRGLNEQFF. CDR3 sequence (DNA): TGTGCCAGCAGCCCGGTAGGTCGGGGTTTGAATGAGCAGTTCTTC.

The genes are TRBV4-3 and TRBJ2-1; the D gene could be TRBD1 or TRBD2 (7 bases each). The CDR3 runs 16 residues. Trimming stripped 1 base from V and 6 bases from J, with 16 bases between. Germline CDR1 LGHNA, CDR2 YSLEER. In nucleotides, the CDR3 is TGCGCCAGCAGCCAAGTAGGGGGCGGGGGCCCCAATGAGCAGTTCTTC. This codes for CASSQVGGGGPNEQFF.

The rearrangement joins TRBV10-3 to TRBJ2-3, with D tentatively TRBD1 (6 bases). The germline V gene has CDR1 ENHRY and CDR2 SYGVKD. Trimming left V 7 bases short and J 1 base short, with 9 bases between. The CDR3 totals 13 residues. DNA of the CDR3: TGTGCCATCACGAACAGGGGCACAGATACGCAGTATTTT. Encoded protein: CAITNRGTDTQYF.

This chain uses TRBV6-9 with TRBJ1-6; D remains ambiguous. V lost 3 bases and J 2 bases, leaving 8 bases between the germline ends. Germline V CDR1 and CDR2: MNHGY, SVAAGI. This CDR3 comprises 15 residues. The CDR3 loop reads CASSYRTAYNSPLHF. CDR3 nucleotide sequence: TGTGCCAGCAGTTACAGAACCGCCTATAATTCACCCCTCCACTTT.

The table lists this clone with a few counts. The gene calls are TRBV4-3 and TRBJ2-1, with a weak D call TRBD1 (6 bases). V shed 0 bases and J shed 7 bases, with 16 bases lying between them. CDR1 LGHNA and CDR2 YSLEER come from the germline V gene. This CDR3 is built from 16 residues. In DNA, the CDR3 is TGCGCCAGCAGCCAAGAATGGGGGCTCCCTCGGAATGAGCAGTTCTTC. It is translated as CASSQEWGLPRNEQFF.

The chain couples TRBV6-5 to TRBJ1-2; no reliable D call. This CDR3 is built from 15 residues. Germline CDR1 is MNHEY and CDR2 is SVGAGI. V lost 6 bases to trimming and J lost 2 bases, with 16 bases between them. The CDR3 is CASRPTDRINYGYTF. The DNA for the CDR3 is TGTGCCAGCAGACCGACCGACCGTATAAACTATGGCTACACCTTC.

This chain joins TRBV7-2 and TRBJ1-3, with D uncertain. CDR1 is SGHTA, CDR2 FQGNSA, per germline. This CDR3 has 15 amino acids. The V end was cut by 8 bases, the J end by 0 bases, with 14 bases between. CDR3 sequence reads: CASANGGFSGNTIYF. DNA for the CDR3: TGTGCCAGCGCCAACGGCGGATTCTCTGGAAACACCATATATTTT.

V usage is TRBV27 and J usage is TRBJ2-7, with 9 bases matching TRBD1. This CDR3 has 14 amino acids. Germline CDR1 is MNHEY and CDR2 is SMNVEV (reference sequence). V was clipped by 4 bases and J by 4 bases; unmatched bases: 5. The CDR3 loop is CASSSGTGKYEQYF. The CDR3, as DNA: TGTGCCAGCAGTTCCGGGACAGGGAAATACGAGCAGTACTTC.